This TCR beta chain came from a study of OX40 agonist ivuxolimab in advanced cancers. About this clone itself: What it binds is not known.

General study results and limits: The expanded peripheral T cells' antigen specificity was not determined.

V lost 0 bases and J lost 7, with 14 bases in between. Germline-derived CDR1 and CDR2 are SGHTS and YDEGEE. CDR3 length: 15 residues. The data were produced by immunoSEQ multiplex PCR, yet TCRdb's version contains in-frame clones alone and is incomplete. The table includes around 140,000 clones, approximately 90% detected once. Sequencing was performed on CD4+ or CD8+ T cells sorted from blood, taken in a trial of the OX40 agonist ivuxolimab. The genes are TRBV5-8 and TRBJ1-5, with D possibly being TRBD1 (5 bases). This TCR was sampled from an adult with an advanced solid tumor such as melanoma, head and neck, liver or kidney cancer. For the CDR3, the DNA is TGTGCCAGCAGCTTGGCCGGGACGGGCATCCAGCCCCAGCATTTT. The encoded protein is CASSLAGTGIQPQHF.